Listed below are T cell receptor beta chains from one sample, sequenced in a study of blood T cell repertoires in COVID-19. Libraries were prepared by immunoSEQ multiplex PCR; TCRdb keeps only in-frame clonotypes and omits some of them. The sample records roughly 350,000 clones, 85% to 90% being singletons. Input material: peripheral blood. The receptors originated from a woman aged 45-65 years with COVID-19, enrolled during active disease. Both conserved end residues are part of each CDR3. D genes are given only for firm matches. Expanded clones are given a class, and other clones once, few, many or no size at all.

j_call d_call v_call clone_size cdr3_aa cdr3_nt
TRBJ1-1 TRBD1 TRBV9 - CASSFGTIRGTTEAFF TGTGCCAGCAGTTTTGGGACGATCAGGGGGACCACTGAAGCTTTCTTT
TRBJ2-1 TRBD2 TRBV2 - CASPGTSDGNEQFF TGTGCCAGCCCAGGGACTAGCGATGGCAATGAGCAGTTCTTC
TRBJ1-4 - TRBV18 - CASSPRITGRDEKLFF TGTGCCAGCTCACCACGGATTACAGGGCGGGATGAAAAACTGTTTTTT
TRBJ2-1 TRBD2 TRBV5-4 - CASSSGLAGGNEQFF TGTGCCAGCAGCTCGGGACTAGCGGGAGGCAATGAGCAGTTCTTC
TRBJ2-7 - TRBV6-5 once CASRKGGAPYEQYF TGTGCCAGCAGGAAGGGGGGGGCTCCCTACGAGCAGTACTTC
TRBJ1-4 TRBD1 TRBV19 - CASSIGTANEKLFF TGTGCCAGTAGTATCGGGACAGCAAATGAAAAACTGTTTTTT
TRBJ1-2 - TRBV15 - CATSRGPGVYGYTF TGTGCCACCAGCAGAGGGCCAGGGGTATACGGCTACACCTTC
TRBJ2-7 - TRBV15 - CATKAGSSYEQYF TGTGCCACCAAGGCAGGGTCCTCCTACGAGCAGTACTTC
TRBJ2-3 TRBD2 TRBV10-3 - CAISERESADTQYF TGTGCCATCAGCGAGCGGGAGTCAGCGGATACGCAGTATTTT
TRBJ2-7 - TRBV9 - CASSHSNSKIYEQYF TGTGCCAGCAGCCACTCCAACTCGAAAATCTACGAGCAGTACTTC
TRBJ1-2 - TRBV6-2/TRBV6-3 - CASSYSIYGYTF TGTGCCAGCAGTTATTCTATCTATGGCTACACCTTC
TRBJ1-5 TRBD1 TRBV28 - CASRQTGTQPQHF TGTGCCAGCAGGCAGACAGGGACTCAGCCCCAGCATTTT
TRBJ2-5 TRBD1 TRBV30 - CAWSRMDRKETQYF TGTGCCTGGAGTCGCATGGACAGGAAAGAGACCCAGTACTTC
TRBJ2-2 - TRBV7-2 - CASSLDRAYTGELFF TGTGCCAGCAGCTTAGACAGGGCATACACCGGGGAGCTGTTTTTT
TRBJ1-4 - TRBV5-5 - CASSLDTSNEKLFF TGTGCCAGCAGCTTGGACACATCTAATGAAAAACTGTTTTTT
TRBJ2-7 - TRBV18 once CASSSSSDSYEQYF TGTGCCAGCTCATCGTCTAGCGACTCCTACGAGCAGTACTTC
TRBJ2-7 - TRBV6-5 - CASRRTISSYEQYF TGTGCCAGCAGGCGAACCATAAGCTCCTACGAGCAGTACTTC
TRBJ2-1 TRBD1 TRBV28 - CASISNPGTGDYVEQFF TGTGCCAGCATCTCAAACCCCGGGACAGGGGATTATGTCGAGCAGTTCTTC
TRBJ1-1 - TRBV19 few CASSEGVGAFF TGTGCCAGTAGTGAGGGGGTCGGGGCTTTCTTT
TRBJ2-7 TRBD1 TRBV19 few CASTHGTEHYEQYF TGTGCCAGTACCCATGGGACAGAGCACTACGAGCAGTACTTC
TRBJ1-1 - TRBV19 - CASSMETGLNTEAFF TGTGCCAGTAGTATGGAAACAGGGTTGAACACTGAAGCTTTCTTT
TRBJ2-1 TRBD2 TRBV4-2 - CASSQEEVREGPYNEQFF TGTGCCAGCAGCCAAGAAGAGGTCCGGGAGGGCCCATACAATGAGCAGTTCTTC
TRBJ2-1 TRBD1 TRBV10-3 few CAIRFGQGYNEQFF TGTGCCATCAGATTCGGACAGGGGTACAATGAGCAGTTCTTC
TRBJ1-1 - TRBV3-1/TRBV3-2 - CASSLQLQNTEAFF TGTGCCAGCAGCCTCCAACTGCAGAACACTGAAGCTTTCTTT
TRBJ1-5 TRBD1 TRBV19 - CASSIHWTGQDQPQHF TGTGCCAGTAGTATCCATTGGACAGGGCAGGATCAGCCCCAGCATTTT
TRBJ1-1 TRBD1 TRBV28 - CASSLRQGRGAFF TGTGCCAGCAGCCTAAGACAGGGCCGGGGGGCTTTCTTT
TRBJ2-7 - TRBV24-1 - CATSDRRGGWDEQYF TGTGCCACCAGTGACCGTAGGGGGGGCTGGGACGAGCAGTACTTC
TRBJ2-3 - TRBV6-6 - CASTLGGPVDTQYF TGTGCCAGCACCCTGGGGGGGCCCGTAGATACGCAGTATTTT
TRBJ2-5 - TRBV5-4 - CASSSQGKQETQYF TGTGCCAGCAGCTCCCAGGGGAAACAAGAGACCCAGTACTTC
TRBJ2-5 TRBD2 TRBV24-1 - CATSDSTLGLAGVETQYF TGTGCCACCAGTGATTCCACACTGGGACTAGCGGGAGTGGAGACCCAGTACTTC
TRBJ2-3 TRBD2 TRBV6-4 many CASSAASGSGTQYF TGTGCCAGCAGTGCGGCTAGCGGGAGTGGTACGCAGTATTTT
TRBJ2-7 TRBD2 TRBV6-5 - CASSLAGGGYEQYF TGTGCCAGCAGCTTAGCGGGAGGGGGTTACGAGCAGTACTTC
TRBJ2-5 TRBD2 TRBV5-6 - CASSLRTSGIQETQYF TGTGCCAGCAGCTTGCGTACTAGCGGGATACAAGAGACCCAGTACTTC
TRBJ1-1 - TRBV6-5 - CASSYGNRGAFF TGTGCCAGCAGTTACGGGAACCGAGGGGCTTTCTTT
TRBJ1-2 - TRBV6-1 - CASSEESRAYAYGYTF TGTGCCAGCAGTGAAGAGAGCAGAGCGTACGCCTATGGCTACACCTTC
TRBJ1-3 TRBD1 TRBV5-1 - CASSLGQGNTIYF TGCGCCAGCAGCTTGGGACAGGGGAACACCATATATTTT
TRBJ2-1 - TRBV7-3 - CASSLTVLGIGAEQFF TGTGCCAGCAGCTTAACGGTACTCGGGATAGGCGCTGAGCAGTTCTTC
TRBJ2-5 TRBD1 TRBV29-1 - CSVAGTGNGQETQYF TGCAGCGTTGCCGGGACAGGCAACGGACAAGAGACCCAGTACTTC
TRBJ1-5 TRBD1 TRBV6-5 - CASRAGGAGQPQHF TGTGCCAGCAGAGCAGGGGGCGCGGGGCAGCCCCAGCATTTT
TRBJ2-2 - TRBV9 few CASSGRAQGPNTGELFF TGTGCCAGCAGCGGCCGAGCACAGGGTCCGAACACCGGGGAGCTGTTTTTT
TRBJ1-4 - TRBV11-2 - CASSAFSGNEKLFF TGTGCCAGCAGCGCTTTTTCGGGGAATGAAAAACTGTTTTTT